This T cell receptor beta chain was sequenced in a study of shared clonotypes between healthy human individuals. Assay used: immunoSEQ multiplex PCR; TCRdb lists only in-frame clones, some missing. The repertoire includes some 2,000,000 clones, 85% to 95% of them detected once, and approximately 1.2% sits in the top ten. CD8 cells regarded as naive lacked CD45RO, were positively chosen for CCR7, and omitted terminally differentiated effector memory CD45RA+ cells. This clone was observed many times. Other DNA sequences of this sample code for an identical CDR3. The CDR3 consists of 13 residues. Germline loops: CDR1 MNHEY, CDR2 SVGAGI. V was shortened by 5 bases and J by 2 bases, with 7 bases between the two germline ends.

This chain uses TRBV6-5 with TRBJ1-5, with D possibly TRBD1 on 5 matching bases. This sequence was found in a young man in good health. The sample taken for sequencing was naive CD8+ T cells sorted from blood. The chain's CDR3 is CASSTGGNQPQHF. For the CDR3, the DNA is TGTGCCAGCAGTACAGGCGGCAATCAGCCCCAGCATTTT.